The 18 T cell receptor beta chains below all came from one sample that was sequenced in a study of cytomegalovirus exposure and HLA in healthy donors (dated by TCRdb to 2016 to 2017). Receptors were amplified or captured by the immunoSEQ multiplex PCR assay. For the multiplex PCR, a mixture combining 60 forward primers for TCR Vbeta segments and 13 reverse primers for TCR Jbeta segments was used. As stored in TCRdb, this immuneACCESS dataset retains in-frame rearrangements with V and J assigned. A fraction of the clones does not appear; measured against another copy, unresolved V genes explain less than half of the discrepancy, and the remainder lacks a known reason. The table for this sample lists about 160,000 clones; approximately 86% of them were counted only once. The top ten clonotypes cover nearly 2% of the sample. The specimen sequenced was PBMCs. These receptors all stem from a woman aged 18-30 years in good health and CMV-seronegative.

The rearrangement joins TRBV5-1 to TRBJ2-7, with D possibly TRBD1 on 6 matching bases. The germline V gene encodes CDR1 SGHRS and CDR2 YFSETQ. The CDR3 loop spans 13 amino acids. Trimming shortened V by 4 bases and J by 5 bases, and 13 bases separated the two germline ends. The CDR3 spells CASSAGGRDEQYF. Written as DNA, the CDR3 is TGCGCCAGCAGCGCTGGGGGCAGGGACGAGCAGTACTTC.

The chain is built from TRBV2 and TRBJ2-5; perhaps TRBD1 as D (5 bases). V lost 2 bases, J lost 5 bases, and 21 bases lay in between. The CDR3 is made up of 17 amino acids. Germline loops: CDR1 SNHLY, CDR2 FYNNEI. Here the CDR3 reads CASSETRDSVILETQYF. CDR3 sequence (DNA): TGTGCCAGCAGTGAAACCCGCGACAGCGTAATATTGGAGACCCAGTACTTC. Drawing the rest from reference TRBV2 and TRBJ2-5, the complete variable domain is EPEVTQTPSHQVTQMGQEVILRCVPISNHLYFYWYRQILGQKVEFLVSFYNNEISEKSEIFDDQFSVERPDGSNFTLKIRSTKLEDSAMYFCASSETRDSVILETQYFGPGTRLLVL.

This chain uses TRBV7-2 with TRBJ2-1, with TRBD1 identical over 7 bases. The CDR3 has 13 residues. With 3 bases clipped from V and 10 bases from J, the junction kept 6 bases outside the gene matches. The germline V gene encodes CDR1 SGHTA and CDR2 FQGNSA. The CDR3 region is CASSFDRAEEQFF. The CDR3 coding sequence is TGTGCCAGCAGCTTCGACAGGGCAGAAGAGCAGTTCTTC.

The DNA of the CDR3 is TGTGCCAGCAGTTTATTTGCAGGTGTAGACTATGGCTACACCTTC. Protein product: CASSLFAGVDYGYTF. The rearrangement joins TRBV27 to TRBJ1-2; D uncertain. Germline V lookup: CDR1 MNHEY, CDR2 SMNVEV (reference sequence). The CDR3 covers 15 residues. V lost 1 base and J lost 3, with 12 bases in between.

Only one count was recorded for this clone. The CDR3 loop is CASIRGTGELFF. CDR3 DNA: TGTGCCAGCATCAGGGGAACCGGGGAGCTGTTTTTT. The chain joins TRBV28 to TRBJ2-2; the D gene is possibly TRBD1 (6 bases). The CDR3 sequence is 12 residues long. Germline values: CDR1 MDHEN, CDR2 SYDVKM. Deletions cut 7 bases from V and 5 bases from J, with 8 bases between.

The chain carries TRBV10-1 and TRBJ1-2; D unresolved. Germline CDR1 reads WNHNN; CDR2 reads SYGVQD (reference sequence). The CDR3 sequence is 13 residues long. Trimming removed 3 bases at V and 3 bases at J, with 8 bases between. The CDR3 loop reads CASSDRQDYGYTF. In nucleotides, the CDR3 is TGCGCCAGCAGTGACCGGCAGGACTATGGCTACACCTTC.

This clone was detected only a few times. This chain links TRBV19 with TRBJ2-2, with no clear D. Trimming took 10 bases from V and 2 from J, leaving 14 bases between them. The CDR3 is made up of 14 amino acids. Germline-derived CDR1 and CDR2 are LNHDA and SQIVND (reference sequence). CDR3 coding DNA: TGTGCCACCAGGTTCGCAGATAACACCGGGGAGCTGTTTTTT. Its protein is CATRFADNTGELFF.

The J gene is TRBJ2-7, the V gene TRBV6-5; a weak D match, TRBD2 (6 bases). Per the germline V gene, CDR1 is MNHEY and CDR2 is SVGAGI. The V end was cut by 6 bases, the J end by 5 bases, with 17 bases between. CDR3 length: 14 amino acids. CDR3 sequence reads: CASSSGGPSDEQYF. In DNA form, the CDR3 reads TGTGCCAGCAGCTCTGGAGGGCCATCAGACGAGCAGTACTTC.

The J gene is TRBJ2-2, the V gene TRBV6-5; possible D gene TRBD2, 6 bases. Trimming took off 3 bases at V and 3 bases at J, with 11 bases between the two ends. Germline loops: CDR1 MNHEY, CDR2 SVGAGI. The CDR3 is made up of 15 amino acids. The CDR3 coding sequence is TGTGCCAGCAGTTATCGCGGGGTCGACACCGGGGAGCTGTTTTTT. Encoded protein: CASSYRGVDTGELFF.

V usage is TRBV20-1 and J usage is TRBJ1-5; D remains ambiguous. V was shortened by 6 bases and J by 3 bases, with 6 bases between the two germline ends. The CDR3 is made up of 11 amino acids. Germline loops: CDR1 DFQATT, CDR2 SNEGSKA (reference sequence). CDR3 sequence (DNA): TGCAGTGCCCCTAACAATCAGCCCCAGCATTTT. Amino acids: CSAPNNQPQHF.

This chain uses TRBV19 with TRBJ1-2; D unclear. V was clipped by 10 bases and J by 8 bases, with 23 bases between them. The CDR3 extends over 14 amino acids. Looked up from germline, CDR1 is LNHDA and CDR2 is SQIVND (reference sequence). CDR3 in amino acids: CATSPRGNGYGYTF. In nucleotides, the CDR3 is TGTGCCACCTCACCTAGAGGGAACGGATACGGCTACACCTTC.

The chain is built from TRBV7-2 and TRBJ2-1, with 7 bases identical to TRBD1. The CDR3 loop spans 15 amino acids. Trimming cost V 0 bases and J 6 bases; bases outside gene matches: 5. CDR1 is SGHTA, CDR2 FQGNSA, per germline. CDR3 region: CASSLAWTGGNEQFF. In nucleotides, the CDR3 is TGTGCCAGCAGCTTAGCCTGGACAGGAGGCAATGAGCAGTTCTTC.

The chain recombines TRBV29-1 with TRBJ2-7; 7 positions match TRBD2. Germline V gene data show CDR1 as SQVTM and CDR2 as ANQGSEA. The junction had 5 bases not matched to a gene; V was cut back by 4 bases and J by 5 bases. This CDR3 has 12 residues. The CDR3 DNA follows: TGCAGCGTTGTGGAAAGCGGGGACGAGCAGTACTTC. The encoded protein is CSVVESGDEQYF.

This clone occurred a few times. This chain uses TRBV6-5 with TRBJ1-6, with D perhaps matching TRBD1 (5 bases). The CDR3 extends over 13 amino acids. The V gene's germline CDR1 is MNHEY and CDR2 SVGAGI. Trimming took 6 bases from V and 10 from J, leaving 13 bases between them. In DNA form, the CDR3 reads TGTGCCAGCAGCCCGGGGGTAGTCTCACCCCTCCACTTT. Protein: CASSPGVVSPLHF.

V gene TRBV5-5 combines with J gene TRBJ1-2, with 8 positions matching TRBD1. The CDR3 extends over 14 amino acids. The germline V gene has CDR1 SGHKS and CDR2 YYEKEE (reference sequence). The V gene end was trimmed by 3 bases and the J gene end by 3 bases; junction bases not matched to a gene: 4. This CDR3 reads CASSSTTGDYGYTF. As DNA, the CDR3 is TGTGCCAGCAGCTCGACGACAGGGGACTATGGCTACACCTTC.

This clone was recorded only once. The rearrangement joins TRBV28 to TRBJ2-7; 9 bases match TRBD2. The CDR3 loop spans 16 amino acids. Germline assignment: CDR1 MDHEN and CDR2 SYDVKM. The V segment lost 4 bases and the J segment 1 base; nucleotides outside the gene matches: 8. This chain's CDR3 is CASSSIAGEASYEQYF. In DNA form, the CDR3 reads TGTGCCAGCAGTTCCATAGCGGGAGAGGCTTCCTACGAGCAGTACTTC.

The genes are TRBV7-9 and TRBJ2-1; 14 nucleotides match TRBD2. The CDR3 has 17 amino acids. With V trimmed by 4 bases and J by 0 bases, 2 bases remained unmatched. Germline loops: CDR1 SEHNR, CDR2 FQNEAQ (reference sequence). CDR3 DNA sequence: TGTGCCAGCAGCTCCGGGACTAGCGGGAGCTCCTACAATGAGCAGTTCTTC. Translated, it gives CASSSGTSGSSYNEQFF.

The J gene is TRBJ2-1, the V gene TRBV27; D might be TRBD2 (6 bases). Trimming took off 5 bases at V and 9 bases at J, with 17 bases between the two ends. The V gene's germline CDR1 is MNHEY and CDR2 SMNVEV (reference sequence). This CDR3 has 14 amino acids. The CDR3 reads CASSVFSGVGEQFF. The CDR3 DNA sequence: TGTGCCAGCAGTGTCTTTTCGGGGGTAGGTGAGCAGTTCTTC.